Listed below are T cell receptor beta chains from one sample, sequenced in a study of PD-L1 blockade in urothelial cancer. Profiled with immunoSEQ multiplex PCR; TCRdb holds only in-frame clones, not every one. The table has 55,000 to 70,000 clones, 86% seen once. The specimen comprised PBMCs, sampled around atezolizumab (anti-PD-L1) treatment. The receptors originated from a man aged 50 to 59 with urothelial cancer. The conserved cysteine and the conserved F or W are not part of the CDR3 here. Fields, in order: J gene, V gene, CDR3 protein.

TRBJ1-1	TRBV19	ASRIPGQLNTEAF
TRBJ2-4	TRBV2	ASSALRASFKNIQY
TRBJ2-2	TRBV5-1	ASSLRAQMNTGELF
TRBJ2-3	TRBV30	ACSWVGRSTDTQY
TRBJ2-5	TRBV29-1	SVVILAGGETQY
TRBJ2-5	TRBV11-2	ASSAAGTGIQETQY
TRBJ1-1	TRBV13	ASSYRDKNTEAF
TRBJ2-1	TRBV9	ASSARDYSSYNEQF
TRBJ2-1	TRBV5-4	ASSSPPRSEQF
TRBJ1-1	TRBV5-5	ASSSQGAGTEAF
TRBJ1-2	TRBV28	ASRRVGANYGYT
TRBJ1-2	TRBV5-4	ASSPQATGGYGYT
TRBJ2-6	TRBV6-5	ASSYSVVSGANVLT
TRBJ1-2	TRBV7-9	ASSDTGGYGYT
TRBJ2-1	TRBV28	ASSLGTGTSGPYNEQF
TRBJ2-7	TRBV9	ASSVGQNYEQY
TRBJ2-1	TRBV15	ATSGSTSGSALSSYNEQF
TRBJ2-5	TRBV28	ASSRSGRALRETQY
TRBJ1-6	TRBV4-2	ASSQVLTDSYNSPLH
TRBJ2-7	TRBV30	AWSGGSLRQY
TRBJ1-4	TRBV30	AWASGAAEKLF
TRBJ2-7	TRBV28	ASSLYAYEQY
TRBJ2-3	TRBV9	ASSRGVSLAGGSTDTQY
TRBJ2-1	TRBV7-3	ASSHLGGIAEQF
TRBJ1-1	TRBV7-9	ASSFALTVTEAF
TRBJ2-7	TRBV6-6	ASSYSAGGGYEQY
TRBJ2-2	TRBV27	ASKRTAGELF
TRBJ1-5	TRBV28	ASSLPGGSNQPQH
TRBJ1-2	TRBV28	ASRLARPGTGGGYGYT
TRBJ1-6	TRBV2	ASSEGGLNSPLH
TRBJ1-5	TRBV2	ASKAGGAGQPQH
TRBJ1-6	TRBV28	ASSLEQGRSYNSPLH
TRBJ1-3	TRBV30	AWTVSGNTIY
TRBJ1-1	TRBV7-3	ASSSGLTGRNTEAF
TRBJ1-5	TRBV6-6	ASSLQGQPQH
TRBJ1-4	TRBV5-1	ASSVTTGGTGEKLF
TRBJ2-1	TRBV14	ASSHLAGGGNEQF
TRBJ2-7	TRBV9	ASSVVHTSYEQY
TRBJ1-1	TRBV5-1	ASSFRGLENTEAF
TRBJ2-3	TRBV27	ASSFPPLLAGAPDTQY
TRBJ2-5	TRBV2	ASGYRGQETQY
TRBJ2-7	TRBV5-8	ASSWQGTGRGYEQY
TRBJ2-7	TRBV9	ASSTGTSGSYEQY
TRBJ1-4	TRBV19	ASSPGPSLNEKLF
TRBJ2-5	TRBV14	ASSHGTSGRALETQY
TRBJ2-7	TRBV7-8	ASSLQWTGYEQY
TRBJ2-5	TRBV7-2	ASSHSGSRETQY
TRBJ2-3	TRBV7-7	ASSSAPNSDTQY
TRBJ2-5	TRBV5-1	ASSLGTSETQY
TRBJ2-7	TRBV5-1	ASSSTRAYEQY
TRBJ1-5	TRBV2	ASRRGGGNQPQH
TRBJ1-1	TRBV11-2	ASSWDRGRNTEAF
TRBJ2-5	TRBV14	ASSPRQDSTYGETQY
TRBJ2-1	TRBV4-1	ASSQTSPNNEQF
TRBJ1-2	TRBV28	ASSKRLRVGGYGYT
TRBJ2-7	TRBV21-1	ASSHRGVVFQRNVYEQY
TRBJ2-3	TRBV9	ASSPRRDLPTDTQY
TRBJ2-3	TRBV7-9	ASSWTSGSTDTQY
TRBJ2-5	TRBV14	ASSQASGGSTQY